This TCR beta chain was documented in a study of blood T cell repertoires in COVID-19. Study-wide background: Specimens from acute and convalescent COVID-19 originated in the United States, Italy and Spain.

The CDR3 extends over 15 amino acids. V gave up 2 bases and J gave up 3 bases, with 11 bases separating them. The germline V gene encodes CDR1 MNHEY and CDR2 SVGAGI. Sequenced by immunoSEQ multiplex PCR; TCRdb stores in-frame clones only, minus some. The table includes tens of thousands of clones, just over 85% detected once. This TCR was sampled from an elderly woman with acute or convalescent COVID-19. Sequences were obtained from peripheral blood. V gene TRBV6-5 combines with J gene TRBJ1-5; D not resolved. CDR3 DNA: TGTGCCAGCAGTTACAGCGGGAGGAACAATCAGCCCCAGCATTTT. Protein product: CASSYSGRNNQPQHF.